This entry features one T cell receptor beta chain sequence. The use of a sample-barcoded 5' primer and a J-beta primer mix characterized a second PCR of 7 to 11 cycles. In TCRdb, the 5' RACE reads were re-called with MiXCR into one record per CDR3 protein. The sample lists over a million distinct CDR3 sequences; 35% to 50% were seen once. V was trimmed by 9 bases and J by 3 bases, leaving 15 bases between them. This CDR3 contains 14 residues. Germline loops: CDR1 KGHDR, CDR2 SFDVKD. This specimen belongs to a study of blood T cells in healthy people across ages. V is TRBV24-1 and J is TRBJ2-3; the D gene is possibly TRBD2 (6 bases). The sequencing input was blood. The receptor's source is a woman in her sixties or seventies in good health. Here the CDR3 reads CATAPGRKTDTQYF. The CDR3 DNA follows: TGTGCCACCGCCCCTGGGAGGAAGACAGATACGCAGTATTTT.